The 24 T cell receptor beta chains reported below all come from one sample, sequenced in a study of blood T cell repertoires in COVID-19. Only in-frame clones appear in the TCRdb table, and some are missing; sequencing was by immunoSEQ multiplex PCR. The table records around 400,000 clones, about nine tenths of them present only once. Sequenced sample: PBMCs or T cells enriched from blood (not recorded which). These receptors all stem from a woman in her forties who had been exposed to COVID-19.

In DNA form, the CDR3 reads TGTGCCAGCAGCGTAGGAGTCGGGACAGAGGAGACCCAGTACTTC. Its protein is CASSVGVGTEETQYF. The chain is built from TRBV9 and TRBJ2-5; TRBD1 aligns across 7 bases. There are 15 residues in the CDR3. The germline gives CDR1 SGDLS, CDR2 YYNGEE. Trimming took 0 bases from V and 5 from J; bases not matched to a gene: 7.

The rearrangement uses TRBV6-4 and TRBJ1-2; TRBD1 aligns across 7 bases. CDR3 length: 17 residues. V trimming: 2 bases; J trimming: 0 bases; junction bases outside the gene matches: 9. Germline V gene sequence: CDR1 MRHNA, CDR2 SNTAGT. CDR3 in DNA: TGTGCCAGCAGTGACCGCTATAACAGGGGCGCTAACTATGGCTACACCTTC. Its translation: CASSDRYNRGANYGYTF.

The chain carries TRBV29-1 and TRBJ1-2; 8 positions match TRBD1. Trimming at V came to 8 bases and at J to 8 bases, leaving 7 bases not matched to a gene. The CDR3 runs to 11 residues. Germline lookup yields CDR1 SQVTM and CDR2 ANQGSEA. The CDR3 here is CSTGQDRGYTF. The CDR3 DNA is TGCAGCACGGGACAGGATCGGGGCTACACCTTC.

V gene TRBV30 combines with J gene TRBJ1-3, with D perhaps TRBD1 (5 bases). Trimming took 2 bases from V and 0 from J, leaving 11 bases between them. CDR3 length: 15 residues. CDR1 GTSNPN and CDR2 SVGIG come from the germline V gene (reference sequence). CDR3 coding DNA: TGTGCCTGGAGTTGGGACTTCGCCTCTGGAAACACCATATATTTT. Residues: CAWSWDFASGNTIYF.

The chain joins TRBV29-1 to TRBJ1-4; D uncertain. The CDR3 is made up of 13 amino acids. Germline V lookup: CDR1 SQVTM, CDR2 ANQGSEA. V was clipped by 5 bases and J by 5 bases, with 12 bases between them. The chain's CDR3 is CSVRRTENEKLFF. The CDR3 region has the DNA TGCAGCGTTCGAAGAACAGAGAATGAAAAACTGTTTTTT.

CDR3 in amino acids: CASSPGQGSSYNEQFF. The CDR3 DNA reads TGTGCCAGTAGTCCTGGACAGGGGAGCTCCTACAATGAGCAGTTCTTC. The V and J genes are TRBV19 and TRBJ2-1; 9 bases are a match to TRBD1. The germline gives CDR1 LNHDA, CDR2 SQIVND (reference sequence). The CDR3 totals 16 residues. The junction had 5 bases not matched to a gene; V was cut back by 5 bases and J by 0 bases.

The gene calls are TRBV7-9 and TRBJ1-2, with unresolved D. V was cut by 5 bases and J by 6 bases, with 13 bases left in between. There are 13 residues in the CDR3. Germline V gene lookup returns CDR1 SEHNR and CDR2 FQNEAQ (reference sequence). The CDR3 region has the DNA TGTGCCAGCAGCCTCAACTCCGGAGATGGCTACACCTTC. Protein product: CASSLNSGDGYTF.

This clone was found once. The chain couples TRBV11-3 to TRBJ2-2; 13 nucleotides match TRBD2. Germline CDR1 is SGHNT and CDR2 is YENEEA. V lost 3 bases to trimming and J lost 6 bases; unmatched junction nucleotides: 10. This CDR3 contains 18 residues. CDR3 nucleotides: TGTGCCAGCAGCTTCCCGGGACTAGCGGGGATGGGGCCCGGGGAGCTGTTTTTT. It specifies CASSFPGLAGMGPGELFF.

The chain combines TRBV12-3 or TRBV12-4 with TRBJ1-4; a weak D match, TRBD1 (5 bases). The CDR3 is 13 residues long. Trimming left V 7 bases short and J 11 bases short, with 17 bases between. The CDR3 DNA follows: TGTGCCAGCACTCTCTCAGGGATTAGGAAACTGTTTTTT. It codes for CASTLSGIRKLFF.

This clone was detected only once. This chain links TRBV19 with TRBJ1-5; D unresolved. Trimming took off 4 bases at V and 4 bases at J, with 17 bases between the two ends. CDR1 and CDR2 (germline): LNHDA, SQIVND (reference sequence). CDR3 length: 16 residues. CDR3 protein: CASSSIGGRWNQPQHF. Written as DNA, the CDR3 is TGTGCCAGTAGTAGTATCGGAGGGAGGTGGAATCAGCCCCAGCATTTT.

J is TRBJ1-6 and V is TRBV30; 9 bases match TRBD1. V shed 3 bases and J 0 bases; nucleotides not matched to a gene: 3. CDR3 length: 16 amino acids. Germline lookup yields CDR1 GTSNPN and CDR2 SVGIG (reference sequence). The CDR3 coding sequence is TGTGCCTGGAGGGGACAGGGCTACTCCTATAATTCACCCCTCCACTTT. Amino acid sequence: CAWRGQGYSYNSPLHF.

This clone was detected only once. The chain carries TRBV19 and TRBJ2-1, with a possible D match to TRBD2 (6 bases). Trimming took off 3 bases at V and 6 bases at J, with 15 bases between the two ends. Germline V gives CDR1 LNHDA, CDR2 SQIVND (reference sequence). The CDR3 extends over 15 amino acids. The DNA of the CDR3 is TGTGCCAGTAGTATGGGGGGAGTGAGGCCCAATGAGCAGTTCTTC. Translating it yields CASSMGGVRPNEQFF. Combining the CDR3 with reference TRBV19 and TRBJ2-1 gives the whole variable domain DGGITQSPKYLFRKEGQNVTLSCEQNLNHDAMYWYRQDPGQGLRLIYYSQIVNDFQKGDIAEGYSVSREKKESFPLTVTSAQKNPTAFYLCASSMGGVRPNEQFFGPGTRLTVL.

The count of this clone is one. The chain is built from TRBV6-6 and TRBJ1-5; 10 bases match TRBD1. There are 17 residues in the CDR3. Losses at the gene ends were 5 bases for V and 3 bases for J; bases not matched to a gene: 10. Looked up from germline, CDR1 is MNHNY and CDR2 is SVGAGI (reference sequence). CDR3 nucleotides: TGTGCCAGCAGTCGAGGGACAGGGGCGACCTTCAATCAGCCCCAGCATTTT. The encoded protein is CASSRGTGATFNQPQHF.

The CDR3 protein is CASSDTGLTYNEQFF. The DNA for the CDR3 is TGCGCCAGCAGTGATACAGGGCTAACCTACAATGAGCAGTTCTTC. The V and J genes are TRBV10-1 and TRBJ2-1, with D tentatively TRBD1 (6 bases). Trimming pared 3 bases from V and 2 bases from J, leaving 11 bases between. The germline V gene has CDR1 WNHNN and CDR2 SYGVQD (reference sequence). This CDR3 has 15 amino acids.

This clone occurred a few times. The same CDR3 also results from other DNA sequences found in this sample. CDR3 protein: CASSLQETQYF. CDR3 nucleotides: TGCGCCAGCAGCCTTCAAGAGACCCAGTACTTC. The V and J genes are TRBV5-1 and TRBJ2-5; no firm D call. Trimming pared 4 bases from V and 2 bases from J, leaving 3 bases between. Germline V gives CDR1 SGHRS, CDR2 YFSETQ. The CDR3 is 11 residues long.

The chain couples TRBV24-1 to TRBJ1-2; no clear D gene. Looked up from germline, CDR1 is KGHDR and CDR2 is SFDVKD. V dropped 4 bases and J dropped 0 bases, with 23 bases sitting between them. This CDR3 spans 19 amino acids. The CDR3 loop is CATSDTPGRTFGANYGYTF. The CDR3 DNA reads TGTGCCACCAGTGACACCCCCGGACGGACTTTTGGGGCTAACTATGGCTACACCTTC.

The rearrangement joins TRBV18 to TRBJ2-7; no firm D call. From germline, CDR1 is KGHSH and CDR2 LQKENI. The CDR3 runs 15 residues. Trimming stripped 0 bases from V and 3 bases from J, with 12 bases between. The CDR3 DNA sequence: TGTGCCAGCTCACCACCTGGGCACGGTCTCTACGAGCAGTACTTC. Residues: CASSPPGHGLYEQYF.

This chain uses TRBV6-1 with TRBJ2-2; a weak D match, TRBD2 (5 bases). V was cut by 2 bases and J by 4 bases, with 11 bases left in between. The CDR3 runs 15 residues. Germline V lookup: CDR1 MNHNS, CDR2 SASEGT. Here the CDR3 DNA reads TGTGCCAGCAGTGAAAGGACTTTAATCACCGGGGAGCTGTTTTTT. Its protein is CASSERTLITGELFF.

V usage is TRBV29-1 and J usage is TRBJ1-2; D is ambiguous. Germline assignment: CDR1 SQVTM and CDR2 ANQGSEA. Deletions cut 4 bases from V and 3 bases from J, with 12 bases between. The CDR3 sequence is 13 residues long. CDR3 bases: TGCAGCGTTGGCGGCCTCGGGGACTATGGCTACACCTTC. Protein product: CSVGGLGDYGYTF. Full variable domain (rest looked up from reference TRBV29-1 and TRBJ1-2): SAVISQKPSRDICQRGTSLTIQCQVDSQVTMMFWYRQQPGQSLTLIATANQGSEATYESGFVIDKFPISRPNLTFSTLTVSNMSPEDSSIYLCSVGGLGDYGYTFGSGTRLTVV.

The chain is built from TRBV5-1 and TRBJ2-3; 11 bases align to TRBD2. The CDR3 totals 19 residues. Germline values: CDR1 SGHRS, CDR2 YFSETQ. V gave up 4 bases and J gave up 1 base; unmatched junction bases: 14. The CDR3 DNA reads TGCGCCAGCAGCGGCCAAGGGCTAGCGGGAGGTCTTGGCACAGATACGCAGTATTTT. The encoded protein is CASSGQGLAGGLGTDTQYF.

The chain couples TRBV9 to TRBJ1-1; 11 bases map to TRBD1. The V segment lost 3 bases and the J segment 1 base; nucleotides outside the gene matches: 11. This CDR3 spans 18 amino acids. CDR1 SGDLS and CDR2 YYNGEE come from the germline V gene. Here the CDR3 reads CASSAPQGTGGRNTEAFF. The CDR3 nucleotides are TGTGCCAGCAGCGCCCCACAGGGGACAGGGGGAAGGAACACTGAAGCTTTCTTT.

This chain uses TRBV29-1 with TRBJ1-4; D is possibly TRBD1 (5 bases). Germline lookup yields CDR1 SQVTM and CDR2 ANQGSEA. V was trimmed by 5 bases and J by 5 bases, leaving 12 bases between them. The CDR3 runs 13 residues. The chain's CDR3 is CSVRDSPNEKLFF. CDR3 DNA sequence: TGCAGCGTTCGGGACTCCCCAAATGAAAAACTGTTTTTT.

V and J are TRBV15 and TRBJ2-1; TRBD1 matches 7 bases. With 5 bases clipped from V and 7 bases from J, the junction kept 8 bases outside the gene matches. The CDR3 is made up of 14 amino acids. Per germline, CDR1 LNHNV and CDR2 YYDKDF (reference sequence). CDR3 sequence (DNA): TGTGCCACCAGCGCCCGACAGGGATGGAATGAGCAGTTCTTC. This codes for CATSARQGWNEQFF.

The chain recombines TRBV7-3 with TRBJ1-3; the D is unclear. Per germline, CDR1 SGHTA and CDR2 FQGTGA. The CDR3 totals 16 residues. The V end was cut by 5 bases, the J end by 1 base, with 15 bases between. CDR3 region: CASSPWGGMSGNTIYF. The CDR3 DNA is TGTGCCAGCAGCCCCTGGGGAGGGATGTCTGGAAACACCATATATTTT.